By share of the sample, the clone carrying this T cell receptor (beta chain) is medium-sized (0.01 to 0.1%). The antigen is not known. The V gene's germline CDR1 is SGHKS and CDR2 YYEKEE (reference sequence). V shed 2 bases, J shed 0 bases, and the junction held 5 bases outside the gene matches. The CDR3 covers 16 residues. From live CD3+CD8+TCRalphabeta+ cells, four PD-1 and/or TIGIT subsets were sorted. TCR libraries were prepared from roughly 14 ng of total RNA with the QIAseq Immune Repertoire TCR panel. TCRdb reanalysed the reads using MiXCR and keeps one entry per CDR3 protein. The top ten hold 39% of the sample, which has about 230 distinct CDR3 sequences, about 3.4% seen once. The sample is drawn from a study of circulating CD8 cells and anti-PD-1 response in melanoma. Study-wide background: Patients received intravenous nivolumab, 3 mg/kg, every 2 weeks. Of roughly 13 patients, seven got anti-PD-1 first and six had prior therapy.

Study results and limitations: DNEG was most diverse; TIGIT repertoires were least diverse. At M1, fewer than 8% of TRB clonotypes appeared in multiple subsets.

Here the sequenced sample was CD8+ T cells from PBMCs, taken at baseline or after one month of anti-PD-1 therapy (not recorded which). This clonotype was obtained from a human donor with melanoma. The J gene is TRBJ1-1, the V gene TRBV5-5; 9 nucleotides match TRBD1. The CDR3 DNA reads as TGTGCCAGCAGCTTAGACAGGGGGAACATGAACACTGAAGCTTTCTTT. It yields the protein CASSLDRGNMNTEAFF.